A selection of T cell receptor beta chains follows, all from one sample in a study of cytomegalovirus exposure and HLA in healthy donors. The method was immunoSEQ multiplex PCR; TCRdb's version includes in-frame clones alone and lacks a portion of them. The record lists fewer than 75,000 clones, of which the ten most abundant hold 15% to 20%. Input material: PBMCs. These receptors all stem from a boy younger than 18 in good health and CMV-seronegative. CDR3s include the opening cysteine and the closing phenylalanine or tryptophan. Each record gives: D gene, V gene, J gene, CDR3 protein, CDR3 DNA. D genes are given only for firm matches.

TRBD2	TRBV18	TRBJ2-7	CASSPHGLAAGTSYEQYF	TGTGCCAGCTCACCACACGGACTAGCGGCTGGAACCTCCTACGAGCAGTACTTC
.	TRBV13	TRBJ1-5	CASSLASGVQPQHF	TGTGCCAGCAGCTTAGCATCAGGGGTTCAGCCCCAGCATTTT
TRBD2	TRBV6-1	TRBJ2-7	CASSELLAGTYEQYF	TGCGCCAGCAGTGAACTCCTAGCGGGAACCTACGAGCAGTACTTC
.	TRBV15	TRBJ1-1	CATSRDRRSHTEAFF	TGTGCCACCAGCAGAGATCGCAGATCCCACACTGAAGCTTTCTTT
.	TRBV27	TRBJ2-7	CASSLLQTAYEQYF	TGTGCCAGCAGTTTATTACAGACAGCCTACGAGCAGTACTTC
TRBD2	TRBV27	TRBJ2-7	CASSLAGLADSYEQYF	TGTGCCAGCAGTTTAGCCGGACTAGCCGACTCCTACGAGCAGTACTTC
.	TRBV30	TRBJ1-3	CAWSGSPGVSGNTIYF	TGTGCCTGGAGTGGTTCCCCCGGGGTTTCTGGAAACACCATATATTTT
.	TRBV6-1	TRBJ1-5	CASSEGSAKPQHF	TGTGCCAGCAGTGAAGGTTCTGCGAAGCCCCAGCATTTT
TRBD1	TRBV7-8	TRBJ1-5	CASRLGQGSNQPQHF	TGTGCCAGCCGCTTGGGACAGGGTAGCAATCAGCCCCAGCATTTT
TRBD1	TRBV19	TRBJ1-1	CASSSGTGGLGTEAFF	TGTGCCAGTAGTTCCGGGACAGGGGGCCTGGGCACTGAAGCTTTCTTT
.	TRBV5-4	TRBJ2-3	CASSGGRSGASTDTQYF	TGTGCCAGCAGCGGGGGGAGAAGCGGAGCCAGCACAGATACGCAGTATTTT
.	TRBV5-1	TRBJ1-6	CASSPGEDSPLHF	TGCGCCAGCAGCCCCGGTGAGGATTCACCCCTCCACTTT
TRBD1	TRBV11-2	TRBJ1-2	CASSLGQGRHYGYTF	TGTGCCAGCAGCTTAGGACAGGGCCGACACTATGGCTACACCTTC
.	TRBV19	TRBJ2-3	CASSIPETDTQYF	TGTGCCAGTAGTATTCCGGAGACAGATACGCAGTATTTT
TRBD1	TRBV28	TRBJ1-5	CASYLQGASQPQHF	TGTGCCAGCTACTTACAGGGGGCGAGTCAGCCCCAGCATTTT
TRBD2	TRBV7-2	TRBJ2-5	CASSWASGGAWETQYF	TGTGCCAGCAGCTGGGCTAGCGGGGGGGCCTGGGAGACCCAGTACTTC
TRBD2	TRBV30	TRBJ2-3	CAWSLGLAGVGDTQYF	TGTGCCTGGAGTCTCGGACTAGCGGGAGTTGGGGATACGCAGTATTTT
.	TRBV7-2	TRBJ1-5	CASSYYTGNQPQHF	TGTGCCAGCAGCTACTACACGGGCAATCAGCCCCAGCATTTT
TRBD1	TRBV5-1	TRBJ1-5	CASSLWTGGNQPQHF	TGCGCCAGCAGCTTATGGACAGGAGGCAATCAGCCCCAGCATTTT
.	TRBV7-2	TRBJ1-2	CASNIDGVYGYTF	TGTGCCAGCAACATCGACGGGGTCTATGGCTACACCTTC
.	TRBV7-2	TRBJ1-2	CASSFQGNYGYTF	TGTGCCAGCAGCTTCCAGGGTAACTATGGCTACACCTTC
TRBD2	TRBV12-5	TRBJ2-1	CASGLDTSGEQFF	TGTGCTAGTGGTTTGGACACTAGCGGGGAGCAGTTCTTC
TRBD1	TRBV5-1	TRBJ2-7	CASSLEDRVEEQYF	TGCGCCAGCAGCTTGGAAGACAGGGTGGAAGAGCAGTACTTC
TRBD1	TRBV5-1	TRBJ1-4	CASSLGTTGGANEKLFF	TGCGCCAGCAGCTTGGGGACTACAGGGGGCGCTAATGAAAAACTGTTTTTT
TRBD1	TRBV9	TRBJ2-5	CASNPGQAQETQYF	TGTGCCAGCAACCCAGGACAGGCCCAAGAGACCCAGTACTTC
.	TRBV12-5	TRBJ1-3	CASGLGSKGGPSGNTIYF	TGTGCTAGTGGTTTGGGTAGCAAGGGAGGCCCCTCTGGAAACACCATATATTTT
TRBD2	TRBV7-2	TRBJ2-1	CASSSPGTSGTGEQFF	TGTGCCAGCAGCTCTCCGGGGACTAGCGGGACCGGTGAGCAGTTCTTC